A selection of T cell receptor beta chains follows, all from one sample in a study of early T cells in non-severe SARS-CoV-2 infection. TCRdb passed the 5' RACE reads through MiXCR, listing each CDR3 protein once. Of tens of thousands of distinct CDR3 sequences in the sample, roughly 6.3% were seen once. Specimen: whole blood. The receptors originated from an adult who was a healthcare worker with PCR-confirmed SARS-CoV-2 infection or an uninfected control (not recorded which). Both conserved end residues are part of each CDR3. The D gene is left open where the match is weak. Only part of the rows carry a size: once, few, many, or a class if the clone is expanded.

CDR3: CASSRTGGEQYF
DNA: TGTGCCAGCAGCCGAACGGGGGGCGAGCAGTACTTC
J: TRBJ2-7
D: TRBD2
size: many
V: TRBV6-2/TRBV6-3

CDR3: CASFLRGVEQYF
DNA: TGTGCCAGTTTTCTAAGGGGGGTCGAGCAGTACTTC
J: TRBJ2-7
D: .
size: many
V: TRBV6-1

CDR3: CSVMSGSTYNEQFF
DNA: TGCAGCGTTATGAGCGGGAGCACCTACAATGAGCAGTTCTTC
J: TRBJ2-1
D: TRBD2
size: many
V: TRBV29-1

CDR3: CASSSGQNNEQFF
DNA: TGTGCCAGCAGTTCGGGACAGAACAATGAGCAGTTCTTC
J: TRBJ2-1
D: TRBD1
size: .
V: TRBV28

CDR3: CASSPGPGQATSGANVLTF
DNA: TGTGCCAGTAGCCCAGGACCGGGACAGGCGACCTCTGGGGCCAACGTCCTGACTTTC
J: TRBJ2-6
D: TRBD1
size: few
V: TRBV19

CDR3: CASSLDGQAFF
DNA: TGCGCCAGCAGCCTTGACGGGCAAGCTTTCTTT
J: TRBJ1-1
D: .
size: .
V: TRBV5-1

CDR3: CASSEYGKGTDTQYF
DNA: TGTGCCAGCAGTGAATACGGGAAGGGCACAGATACGCAGTATTTT
J: TRBJ2-3
D: .
size: many
V: TRBV2

CDR3: CASSLGAGSGNEQFF
DNA: TGTGCCAGCAGCTTAGGAGCCGGGTCTGGGAATGAGCAGTTCTTC
J: TRBJ2-1
D: .
size: .
V: TRBV11-2

CDR3: CASSEPYRDRGYEQYF
DNA: TGTGCCAGCAGTGAGCCTTACCGGGACAGGGGCTACGAGCAGTACTTC
J: TRBJ2-7
D: TRBD1
size: many
V: TRBV6-1

CDR3: CASRPRRGSQFGGTGELFF
DNA: TGTGCCAGCCGGCCCCGTCGCGGGAGCCAATTCGGGGGCACCGGGGAGCTGTTTTTT
J: TRBJ2-2
D: TRBD2
size: many
V: TRBV2

CDR3: CASSLGASHFNEQFF
DNA: TGTGCCAGCAGTCTCGGGGCTAGTCATTTCAATGAGCAGTTCTTC
J: TRBJ2-1
D: .
size: .
V: TRBV27

CDR3: CASSLAGRTGELFF
DNA: TGCGCCAGCAGCCTAGCGGGGAGAACCGGGGAGCTGTTTTTT
J: TRBJ2-2
D: TRBD2
size: few
V: TRBV4-3

CDR3: CASSLSRQINTEAFF
DNA: TGCGCCAGCAGCTTGTCCCGACAGATCAACACTGAAGCTTTCTTT
J: TRBJ1-1
D: .
size: few
V: TRBV5-1

CDR3: CASSFREGLQYF
DNA: TGTGCCAGCAGCTTTAGGGAGGGGTTACAGTACTTC
J: TRBJ2-7
D: TRBD2
size: many
V: TRBV7-2

CDR3: CASSDIGTSPGELFF
DNA: TGCGCCAGCAGCGATATAGGGACTAGCCCCGGGGAGCTGTTTTTT
J: TRBJ2-2
D: TRBD2
size: .
V: TRBV5-1

CDR3: CASKYRDSPGILAGGYEQYF
DNA: TGTGCCAGCAAATACCGGGACAGCCCGGGGATTTTAGCGGGAGGCTACGAGCAGTACTTC
J: TRBJ2-7
D: TRBD2
size: few
V: TRBV6-2/TRBV6-3

CDR3: CASSFGGPSNQPQHF
DNA: TGTGCCAGCAGTTTCGGAGGTCCGAGTAATCAGCCCCAGCATTTT
J: TRBJ1-5
D: .
size: many
V: TRBV12-3/TRBV12-4

CDR3: CASTWGLATRNEQFF
DNA: TGCGCCAGCACTTGGGGACTAGCGACACGCAATGAGCAGTTCTTC
J: TRBJ2-1
D: TRBD2
size: many
V: TRBV5-1

CDR3: CASSLGGQITDTQYF
DNA: TGCGCCAGCAGCTTGGGGGGACAGATCACAGATACGCAGTATTTT
J: TRBJ2-3
D: TRBD1
size: many
V: TRBV5-1

CDR3: CASSTAARTGELFF
DNA: TGCGCCAGCAGCACGGCGGCTAGGACCGGGGAGCTGTTTTTT
J: TRBJ2-2
D: .
size: many
V: TRBV5-1

CDR3: CASSAGLAGYNEQFF
DNA: TGTGCCAGCAGCGCAGGACTAGCGGGATACAATGAGCAGTTCTTC
J: TRBJ2-1
D: TRBD2
size: .
V: TRBV3-1

CDR3: CASSILYGDTIYF
DNA: TGTGCCAGTAGTATCCTCTACGGAGACACCATATATTTT
J: TRBJ1-3
D: .
size: .
V: TRBV19

CDR3: CASSSQGHTEAFF
DNA: TGTGCCAGCAGCTCCCAGGGTCACACTGAAGCTTTCTTT
J: TRBJ1-1
D: .
size: many
V: TRBV7-2

CDR3: CATGAGGQVAEAFF
DNA: TGTGCCACCGGCGCTGGAGGACAAGTAGCTGAAGCTTTCTTT
J: TRBJ1-1
D: .
size: many
V: TRBV12-3/TRBV12-4

CDR3: CSAYPDRGREKLFF
DNA: TGCAGTGCTTATCCGGACAGGGGCAGGGAAAAACTGTTTTTT
J: TRBJ1-4
D: TRBD1
size: few
V: TRBV20-1

CDR3: CASSQDRYEQYF
DNA: TGTGCCAGCAGCCAAGATCGCTACGAGCAGTACTTC
J: TRBJ2-7
D: .
size: many
V: TRBV4-2

CDR3: CASSLMWKETQYF
DNA: TGCGCCAGCAGCTTGATGTGGAAAGAGACCCAGTACTTC
J: TRBJ2-5
D: .
size: many
V: TRBV5-1

CDR3: CASSLVEGEAFF
DNA: TGCGCCAGCAGCTTGGTAGAGGGTGAAGCTTTCTTT
J: TRBJ1-1
D: .
size: many
V: TRBV5-1

CDR3: CAIRVTSGRAWTDTQYF
DNA: TGTGCCATCAGGGTGACTAGCGGGAGGGCCTGGACAGATACGCAGTATTTT
J: TRBJ2-3
D: TRBD2
size: many
V: TRBV10-3

CDR3: CSVRSSGANVLTF
DNA: TGCAGTGTCAGGAGCTCTGGGGCCAACGTCCTGACTTTC
J: TRBJ2-6
D: .
size: many
V: TRBV20-1

CDR3: CASSYDLAGASSTDTQYF
DNA: TGTGCCAGCAGTTACGACCTAGCGGGAGCTTCTAGCACAGATACGCAGTATTTT
J: TRBJ2-3
D: TRBD2
size: many
V: TRBV6-2/TRBV6-3

CDR3: CASSQQYLGGAHSSYNSPLHF
DNA: TGCGCCAGCAGCCAACAATACCTAGGGGGGGCTCATAGCTCCTATAATTCACCCCTCCACTTT
J: TRBJ1-6
D: .
size: many
V: TRBV4-1

CDR3: CASSQENGLAGTDTQYF
DNA: TGTGCCAGCAGCCAAGAAAACGGACTAGCGGGCACAGATACGCAGTATTTT
J: TRBJ2-3
D: TRBD2
size: many
V: TRBV4-2

CDR3: CAWTPWDYF
DNA: TGTGCCTGGACCCCCTGGGACTATTTT
J: TRBJ1-3
D: .
size: few
V: TRBV30

CDR3: CASSQQGAGAFF
DNA: TGTGCCAGCAGTCAACAGGGGGCTGGAGCTTTCTTT
J: TRBJ1-1
D: TRBD1
size: many
V: TRBV28

CDR3: CASSLPGNEQFF
DNA: TGTGCCAGCAGCCTCCCGGGGAATGAGCAGTTCTTC
J: TRBJ2-1
D: .
size: many
V: TRBV3-1

CDR3: CASSFIGEAEQFF
DNA: TGTGCCAGCAGTTTTATTGGTGAAGCTGAGCAGTTCTTC
J: TRBJ2-1
D: .
size: many
V: TRBV27

CDR3: CSARAAGTSFYEQYF
DNA: TGCAGTGCTAGGGCCGCCGGGACTAGCTTTTACGAGCAGTACTTC
J: TRBJ2-7
D: TRBD2
size: few
V: TRBV20-1

CDR3: CASSLAEGQSEQYF
DNA: TGTGCCAGCAGCTTAGCGGAGGGACAAAGCGAGCAGTACTTC
J: TRBJ2-7
D: .
size: many
V: TRBV7-6

CDR3: CASSPGRTSGRIEGSYNEQFF
DNA: TGTGCCAGCAGCCCGGGTCGGACTAGCGGGAGGATAGAGGGCTCCTACAATGAGCAGTTCTTC
J: TRBJ2-1
D: TRBD2
size: few
V: TRBV7-9

CDR3: CASSPRLSSTDTQYF
DNA: TGTGCCAGCAGCCCTCGACTATCTAGCACAGATACGCAGTATTTT
J: TRBJ2-3
D: .
size: many
V: TRBV3-1

CDR3: CASSFPLNEQFF
DNA: TGTGCCAGCAGCTTTCCCCTCAATGAGCAGTTCTTC
J: TRBJ2-1
D: .
size: many
V: TRBV7-6

CDR3: CASSPKREEQFF
DNA: TGTGCCAGCTCACCAAAGCGGGAAGAGCAGTTCTTC
J: TRBJ2-1
D: TRBD2
size: few
V: TRBV18

CDR3: CASSQGSGTNLDEQFF
DNA: TGCGCCAGCAGCCAAGGGTCCGGGACTAATCTCGATGAGCAGTTCTTC
J: TRBJ2-1
D: TRBD2
size: few
V: TRBV4-3

CDR3: CASSLAGPAQFF
DNA: TGTGCCAGCAGCTTGGCGGGCCCCGCCCAGTTCTTC
J: TRBJ2-1
D: .
size: few
V: TRBV5-6